Described below is a single T cell receptor (beta chain) sequence and its context. The target antigen is unknown. Sequencing used immunoSEQ multiplex PCR; TCRdb keeps in-frame clones, though not all of them. The sample yields 200,000 to 250,000 clones, 60% to 80% seen once. This CDR3 spans 16 amino acids. Germline V gene data show CDR1 as GTSNPN and CDR2 as SVGIG (reference sequence). Deletions cut 1 base from V and 0 bases from J, with 13 bases between. This sample was taken from a study of cytotoxic CD8 clonotypes in ibrutinib-treated CLL. Study-wide results and caveats: Clonality went higher at ibrutinib response and then dropped back toward baseline at progression.

About 2.2 micrograms of genomic DNA, which was extracted from cryopreserved PBMCs, served as the material used for the TCR beta libraries. The starting material was PBMCs, obtained after 12 months of ibrutinib treatment. The rearrangement joins TRBV30 to TRBJ1-5; no firm D call. The receptor's source is a human donor with chronic lymphocytic leukemia. This chain's CDR3 is CAWSAPGFFSNQPQHF. CDR3 DNA sequence: TGTGCCTGGAGTGCCCCGGGGTTCTTTAGCAATCAGCCCCAGCATTTT.